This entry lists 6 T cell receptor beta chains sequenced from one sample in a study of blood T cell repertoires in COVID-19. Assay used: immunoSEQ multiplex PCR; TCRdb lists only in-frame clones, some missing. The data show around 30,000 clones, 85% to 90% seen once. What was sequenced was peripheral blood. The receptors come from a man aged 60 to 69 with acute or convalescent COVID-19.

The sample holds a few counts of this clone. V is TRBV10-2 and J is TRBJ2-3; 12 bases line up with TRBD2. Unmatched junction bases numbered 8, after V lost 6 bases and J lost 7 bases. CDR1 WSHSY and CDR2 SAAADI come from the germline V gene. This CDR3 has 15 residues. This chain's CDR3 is CASSLTSGRPNTQYF. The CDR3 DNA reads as TGCGCCAGCAGCTTAACTAGCGGGAGGCCCAATACGCAGTATTTT.

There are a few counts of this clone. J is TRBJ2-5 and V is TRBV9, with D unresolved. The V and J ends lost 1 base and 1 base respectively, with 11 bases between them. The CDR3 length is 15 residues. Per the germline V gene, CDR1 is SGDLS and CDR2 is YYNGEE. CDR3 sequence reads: CASSVFSRAQETQYF. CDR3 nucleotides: TGTGCCAGCAGCGTATTCTCCCGAGCCCAAGAGACCCAGTACTTC.

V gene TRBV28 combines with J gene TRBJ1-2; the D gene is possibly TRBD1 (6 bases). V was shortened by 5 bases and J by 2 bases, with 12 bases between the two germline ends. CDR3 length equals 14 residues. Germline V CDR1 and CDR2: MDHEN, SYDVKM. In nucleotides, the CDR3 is TGTGCCAGCAGTACCCAGGGGAAAAACTATGGCTACACCTTC. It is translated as CASSTQGKNYGYTF.

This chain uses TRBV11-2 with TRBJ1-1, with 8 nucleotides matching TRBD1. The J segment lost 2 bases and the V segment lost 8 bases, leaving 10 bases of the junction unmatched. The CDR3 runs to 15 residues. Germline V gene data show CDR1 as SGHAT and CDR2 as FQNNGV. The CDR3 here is CASLMSGTGNTEAFF. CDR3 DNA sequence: TGTGCCAGCCTTATGTCCGGGACAGGAAACACTGAAGCTTTCTTT.

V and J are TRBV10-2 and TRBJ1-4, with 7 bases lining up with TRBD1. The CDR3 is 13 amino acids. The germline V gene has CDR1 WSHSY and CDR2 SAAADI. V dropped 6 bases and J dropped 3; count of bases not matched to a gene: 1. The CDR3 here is CASRQGSNEKLFF. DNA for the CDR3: TGCGCCAGCAGACAGGGGTCTAATGAAAAACTGTTTTTT.

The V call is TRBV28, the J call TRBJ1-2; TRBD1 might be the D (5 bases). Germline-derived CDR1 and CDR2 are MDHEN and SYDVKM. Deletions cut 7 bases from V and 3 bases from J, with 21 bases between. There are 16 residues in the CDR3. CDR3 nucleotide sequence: TGTGCCAGCAATACCATTCGGACACAAGGGCACTATGGCTACACCTTC. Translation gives CASNTIRTQGHYGYTF.